This TCR beta chain was obtained from a study of human T cells and chemical hapten exposure. Time point indicated: patch test 3, about 24 weeks after DPC sensitization. Indicated treatment: therapeutic diphenylcyclopropenone sensitization with weekly scalp DPC. The CDR3 spans 17 residues. Trimming stripped 3 bases from V and 2 bases from J, with 19 bases between. TCRdb re-derived calls from the RACE reads in MiXCR, one entry per CDR3 protein. The table lists around 110,000 distinct CDR3 sequences, approximately 10% of them singletons. The source of this sequence is a woman in her 50s with alopecia areata. Some clones in this sample may be carry-over from other donors' samples. This sample comprised whole blood, obtained in connection with sensitization to the hapten diphenylcyclopropenone (DPC). V usage is TRBV12-3 or TRBV12-4 and J usage is TRBJ1-2, with D uncertain. This CDR3 is CASSLHLQDGPNYGYTF. In DNA, the CDR3 is TGTGCCAGCAGTTTGCATCTGCAGGACGGCCCGAACTATGGCTACACCTTC.